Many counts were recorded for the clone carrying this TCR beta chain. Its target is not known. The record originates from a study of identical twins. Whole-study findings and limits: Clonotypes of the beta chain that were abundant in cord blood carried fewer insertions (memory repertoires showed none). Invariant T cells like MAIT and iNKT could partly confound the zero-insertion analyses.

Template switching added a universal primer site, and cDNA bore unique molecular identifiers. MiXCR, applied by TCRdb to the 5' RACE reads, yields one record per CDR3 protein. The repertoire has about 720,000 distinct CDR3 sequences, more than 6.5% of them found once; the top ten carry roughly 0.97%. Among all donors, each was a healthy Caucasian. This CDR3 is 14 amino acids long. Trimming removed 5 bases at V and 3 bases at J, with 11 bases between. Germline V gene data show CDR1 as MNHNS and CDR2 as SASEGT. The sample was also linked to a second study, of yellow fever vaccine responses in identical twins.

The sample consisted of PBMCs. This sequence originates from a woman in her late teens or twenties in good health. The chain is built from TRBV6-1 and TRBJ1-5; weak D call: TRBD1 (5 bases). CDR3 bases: TGTGCCAGCAGTCGAGGGGCAGACAATCAGCCCCAGCATTTT. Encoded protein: CASSRGADNQPQHF.